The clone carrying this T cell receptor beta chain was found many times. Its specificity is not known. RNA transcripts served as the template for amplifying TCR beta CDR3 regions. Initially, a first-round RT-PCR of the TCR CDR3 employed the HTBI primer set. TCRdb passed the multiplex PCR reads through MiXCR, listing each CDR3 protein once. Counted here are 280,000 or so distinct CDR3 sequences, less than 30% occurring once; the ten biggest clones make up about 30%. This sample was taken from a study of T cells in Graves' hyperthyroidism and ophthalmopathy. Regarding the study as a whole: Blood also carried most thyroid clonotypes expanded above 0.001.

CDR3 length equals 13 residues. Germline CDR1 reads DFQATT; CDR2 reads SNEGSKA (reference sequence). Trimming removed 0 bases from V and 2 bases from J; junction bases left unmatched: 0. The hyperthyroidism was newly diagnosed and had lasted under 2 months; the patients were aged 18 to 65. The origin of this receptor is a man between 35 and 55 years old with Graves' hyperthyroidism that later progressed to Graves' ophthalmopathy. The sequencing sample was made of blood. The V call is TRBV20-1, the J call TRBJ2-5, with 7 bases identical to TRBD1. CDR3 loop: CSAREGQQETQYF. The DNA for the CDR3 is TGCAGTGCTAGAGAGGGACAGCAAGAGACCCAGTACTTC.